One and the same sample provided the 18 T cell receptor beta chains below, sequenced in a study of vaccination effects on CD4 cells after COVID-19. Repertoires were generated with immunoSEQ multiplex PCR, while TCRdb's copy carries only in-frame clones and drops some. Here the sample spans approximately 30,000 clones, about two thirds being singletons. Sequencing in the ViraFEST assay came after antigen-specific CD4+ T cells had been expanded with viral peptide pools, which were used to stimulate PBMC. The authors isolated CD4+ T cells after approximately 9 days of culture. Each participant received a vaccine that was either BNT162b2 or mRNA-1273, given as two doses. Their antigen targets remain unknown. Sequenced here: CD4+ T cells from PBMCs cultured with SARS-CoV-2 spike peptides, sampled after COVID-19 vaccination. The receptors come from a human donor who received a COVID-19 vaccine.

J is TRBJ1-1 and V is TRBV15; no clear D. CDR3 length: 13 residues. CDR1 and CDR2 (germline): LNHNV, YYDKDF (reference sequence). V gave up 0 bases and J gave up 4 bases, with 6 bases separating them. The CDR3 protein is CATSRDWVTEAFF. Here the CDR3 DNA reads TGTGCCACCAGCAGAGATTGGGTCACTGAAGCTTTCTTT.

The chain couples TRBV27 to TRBJ2-1; 8 bases fit TRBD1. Germline CDR1 and CDR2: MNHEY and SMNVEV (reference sequence). The junction had 7 bases not matched to a gene; V was cut back by 3 bases and J by 9 bases. The CDR3 loop spans 14 amino acids. The CDR3 DNA sequence: TGTGCCAGCAGTTTCCCAGAACAGGGGGGTGAGCAGTTCTTC. It yields the protein CASSFPEQGGEQFF.

V is TRBV4-1 and J is TRBJ1-1; weak D call: TRBD1 (5 bases). The CDR3 covers 13 residues. CDR1 is MGHRA, CDR2 YSYEKL, per germline. Trimming pared 3 bases from V and 10 bases from J, leaving 15 bases between. The CDR3: CASSQREEGAAFF. CDR3 coding DNA: TGCGCCAGCAGCCAGAGGGAGGAAGGGGCAGCTTTCTTT.

The gene calls are TRBV6-5 and TRBJ2-3; 14 nucleotides align to TRBD2. Germline V CDR1 and CDR2: MNHEY, SVGAGI. The length of the CDR3 is 14 residues. The ends lost 7 bases at V and 6 bases at J; junction bases unmatched: 3. As DNA, the CDR3 is TGTGCCAGCACGACTAGCGGGGGGGCCGATACGCAGTATTTT. This codes for CASTTSGGADTQYF.

This sequence joins TRBV4-1 and TRBJ2-5, with unresolved D. This CDR3 is 16 amino acids long. V lost 4 bases and J lost 1, with 16 bases in between. CDR1 and CDR2 (germline): MGHRA, YSYEKL. The CDR3, as DNA: TGCGCCAGCAGCCCCCTACTCCGAACGGTCCAAGAGACCCAGTACTTC. Its translation: CASSPLLRTVQETQYF.

The chain uses TRBV10-1 and TRBJ2-1; D uncertain. This CDR3 spans 17 amino acids. Trimming left V 3 bases short and J 4 bases short, with 19 bases between. Germline V gene lookup returns CDR1 WNHNN and CDR2 SYGVQD (reference sequence). The CDR3 bases are TGCGCCAGCAGTGAACCAATCCGAGACCAGATATACAATGAGCAGTTCTTC. Residues: CASSEPIRDQIYNEQFF.

The V call is TRBV27, the J call TRBJ2-3, with TRBD1 as a possible D gene (6 bases). Looked up from germline, CDR1 is MNHEY and CDR2 is SMNVEV (reference sequence). The CDR3 length is 12 residues. Between the trimmed V and J ends, which lost 6 bases and 5 bases, there was a span of 9 bases. The CDR3 coding sequence is TGTGCCAGCAGACAGGGTTTAGATACGCAGTATTTT. Amino acids: CASRQGLDTQYF.

The rearrangement joins TRBV6-7 to TRBJ2-1, with D possibly TRBD2 on 6 matching bases. TRBV6-7 is sorted into the ORF group, with uncertain function. The length of the CDR3 is 14 residues. The V end was cut by 4 bases, the J end by 0 bases, with 7 bases between. CDR3 sequence: CASSSGGSYNEQFF. For the CDR3, the DNA is TGTGCCAGCAGTTCCGGGGGCTCCTACAATGAGCAGTTCTTC.

V and J are TRBV20-1 and TRBJ2-5; the D is unclear. Germline V lookup: CDR1 DFQATT, CDR2 SNEGSKA (reference sequence). Trimming pared 5 bases from V and 5 bases from J, leaving 6 bases between. This CDR3 contains 10 residues. CDR3 DNA sequence: TGCAGTGCTTATAAGGAGACCCAGTACTTC. This encodes CSAYKETQYF.

The chain has TRBV25-1 and TRBJ2-5; tentative D call: TRBD1 (6 bases). Germline V gives CDR1 MGHDK, CDR2 SYGVNS. V was trimmed by 6 bases and J by 1 base, leaving 15 bases between them. This CDR3 comprises 15 residues. The DNA of the CDR3 is TGTGCCAGCAGCGAACCCGACAGGATCCAAGAGACCCAGTACTTC. It translates to CASSEPDRIQETQYF.

This chain connects TRBV6-5 to TRBJ1-4; D call uncertain. V was shortened by 6 bases and J by 2 bases, with 13 bases between the two germline ends. The CDR3 has 15 residues. Germline V gene sequence: CDR1 MNHEY, CDR2 SVGAGI. The CDR3: CASRDGPLTNEKLFF. The DNA for the CDR3 is TGTGCCAGCAGAGACGGGCCTCTTACTAATGAAAAACTGTTTTTT.

In its sample, this clone is medium-sized. CDR3: CATATGGLGYTF. CDR3 in DNA: TGTGCCACCGCGACAGGGGGCCTTGGCTACACCTTC. This sequence joins TRBV6-5 and TRBJ1-2; 10 bases are shared with TRBD1. This CDR3 spans 12 amino acids. The junction had 6 bases not matched to a gene; V was cut back by 10 bases and J by 7 bases. Per the germline V gene, CDR1 is MNHEY and CDR2 is SVGAGI.

V usage is TRBV5-1 and J usage is TRBJ1-1; maybe TRBD1 (5 bases). The V gene lost 0 bases and the J gene lost 4 bases, with 13 bases spanning the gap. The germline gives CDR1 SGHRS, CDR2 YFSETQ. The CDR3 is 15 residues long. CDR3 amino acids: CASSLEVSGGTEAFF. The CDR3 DNA is TGCGCCAGCAGCTTGGAGGTTTCCGGGGGCACTGAAGCTTTCTTT.

This sequence joins TRBV7-9 and TRBJ2-3; 7 positions agree with TRBD1. This CDR3 contains 14 residues. Germline V gene data show CDR1 as SEHNR and CDR2 as FQNEAQ (reference sequence). J gave up 2 bases and V 3 bases, and 2 bases lay outside the gene matches. The CDR3 region has the DNA TGTGCCAGCAGCTTGGGACAGTACACAGATACGCAGTATTTT. Translated: CASSLGQYTDTQYF.

The chain joins TRBV7-6 to TRBJ1-6; TRBD1 is a possible D gene (5 bases). CDR3 length: 17 amino acids. Germline V gene sequence: CDR1 SGHVS, CDR2 FNYEAQ. The germline V and J ends were trimmed by 1 base and 0 bases, with 10 bases remaining between them. The CDR3 nucleotides read TGTGCCAGCAGCTTAGAGGGACGGAGCTCCTATAATTCACCCCTCCACTTT. Its protein is CASSLEGRSSYNSPLHF.

The chain uses TRBV4-1 and TRBJ2-5, with TRBD2 matching over 7 bases. CDR3 size: 20 residues. Germline CDR1 reads MGHRA; CDR2 reads YSYEKL. Trimming took 3 bases from V and 3 from J; bases not matched to a gene: 22. CDR3 sequence reads: CASSHFRWEASGTVEETQYF. The CDR3, as DNA: TGCGCCAGCAGCCACTTCCGATGGGAGGCTAGCGGCACTGTTGAAGAGACCCAGTACTTC.

This chain connects TRBV21-1 to TRBJ1-6. TRBV21-1 is a listed pseudogene. This CDR3 is built from 15 residues. DNA of the CDR3: TGTGCCAGCCCTCAGCAAAAAACCTATAATTCACCCCTCCACTTT. Translation: CASPQQKTYNSPLHF.

The chain combines TRBV7-6 with TRBJ2-2; D is ambiguous. The V gene's germline CDR1 is SGHVS and CDR2 FNYEAQ. This CDR3 is 14 amino acids long. The V gene lost 5 bases and the J gene lost 4 bases, with 11 bases spanning the gap. CDR3 residues: CASSHGPSTGELFF. CDR3 nucleotides: TGTGCCAGCAGCCACGGGCCGTCCACCGGGGAGCTGTTTTTT.